These T cell receptor beta chains were read from a single sample in a study of glioma-infiltrating T cells. A single record per CDR3 protein comes from TCRdb applying MiXCR to the multiplex PCR reads. The table lists about 190,000 distinct CDR3 sequences, 32% of them singletons, with over 20% in the top ten. Sequenced material: glioma tissue, nonneoplastic brain tissue, or PBMCs (not recorded which). These receptors all come from a human donor with low-grade glioma or glioblastoma, undergoing nonglioma brain surgery, or in good health (not recorded which). Both conserved end residues are part of each CDR3. Each record gives: D gene, V gene, clone size, J gene, CDR3 protein, CDR3 DNA. D genes are given only for firm matches. Clone size appears in some rows only: once, few, many, or a class for an expanded clone.

>NA|TRBV7-9|NA|TRBJ1-5
CAISGRQPYQPQHF
TGTGCCATCAGCGGGCGACAGCCCTATCAGCCCCAGCATTTT
>TRBD2|TRBV7-3|NA|TRBJ2-2
CASSMGLAGGAGELFF
TGTGCCAGCAGCATGGGACTAGCGGGAGGAGCCGGGGAGCTGTTTTTT
>TRBD2|TRBV7-9|many|TRBJ2-3
CASSFSLAGEATDTQYF
TGTGCCAGCAGCTTTTCCCTAGCGGGAGAGGCCACAGATACGCAGTATTTT
>TRBD2|TRBV6-6|NA|TRBJ2-3
CASNPWTSGYTDTQYF
TGTGCCAGCAACCCTTGGACTAGCGGCTACACAGATACGCAGTATTTT
>NA|TRBV18|NA|TRBJ2-7
CASSPNRDDEQYF
TGTGCCAGCTCACCAAACAGGGACGACGAGCAGTACTTC
>NA|TRBV27|many|TRBJ2-7
CASRTIGGDLHEQYF
TGTGCCAGCCGTACCATCGGAGGGGATCTGCACGAGCAGTACTTC
>NA|TRBV3-1|NA|TRBJ1-5
CASSQDQGEGNQPQHF
TGTGCCAGCAGCCAAGATCAGGGAGAGGGCAATCAGCCCCAGCATTTT
>TRBD1|TRBV7-9|many|TRBJ2-5
CASSSRGPETQYF
TGTGCCAGCAGTAGCAGGGGGCCGGAGACCCAGTACTTC
>NA|TRBV2|many|TRBJ1-1
CATAGQGLEAFF
TGTGCCACCGCCGGGCAGGGCCTTGAAGCTTTCTTT
>NA|TRBV18|many|TRBJ1-1
CASSPPGGGAAEAFF
TGTGCCAGCTCACCGCCGGGGGGGGGCGCCGCTGAAGCTTTCTTT
>NA|TRBV20-1|many|TRBJ1-4
CSARGRHQANEKLFF
TGCAGTGCTAGAGGGCGACATCAAGCTAATGAAAAACTGTTTTTT
>TRBD1|TRBV20-1|many|TRBJ2-3
CSAGGTGDTQYF
TGCAGTGCCGGGGGGACAGGGGATACGCAGTATTTT
>TRBD2|TRBV6-1|NA|TRBJ2-7
CASSEELAGAYGQCF
TGTGCCAGCAGTGAAGAACTAGCGGGAGCCTACGGGCAGTGCTTC
>NA|TRBV24-1|NA|TRBJ2-3
CATSDSSVPSTDTQYF
TGTGCCACCAGTGATTCGTCGGTCCCTAGCACAGATACGCAGTATTTT
>TRBD1|TRBV4-1|many|TRBJ2-3
CASRLGTGWTDTQYF
TGCGCCAGCAGGCTCGGGACAGGTTGGACAGATACGCAGTATTTT
>TRBD2|TRBV6-5|once|TRBJ2-1
CASSLGAERGGEQFF
TGTGCCAGCAGTTTGGGGGCGGAGCGGGGGGGAGAGCAGTTCTTC
>TRBD2|TRBV14|NA|TRBJ2-5
CASSDWTSRGTQYF
TGTGCCAGCAGCGACTGGACTAGTCGAGGGACCCAGTACTTC